This T cell receptor beta chain is from a study of identical twins. TCRdb re-derived calls from the 5' RACE reads in MiXCR, one entry per CDR3 protein. Of some 790,000 distinct CDR3 sequences listed, about 20% are singletons. This clonotype was seen a few times. This CDR3 spans 15 amino acids. Trimming shortened V by 7 bases and J by 7 bases, and 21 bases separated the two germline ends. The same specimen was also included in a second study, on T cells expressing NK-cell markers. That work states: With respect to HCMV, most of the eight sequenced donors were seropositive, and one was seronegative.

V usage is TRBV12-3 or TRBV12-4 and J usage is TRBJ2-3; D is possibly TRBD2 (6 bases). Sequences were obtained from PBMCs. The TCR comes from a woman aged 18-29 years in good health. The CDR3: CASTREEGGVNTQYF. The CDR3 bases are TGTGCCAGCACCAGGGAAGAAGGCGGGGTTAATACGCAGTATTTT.